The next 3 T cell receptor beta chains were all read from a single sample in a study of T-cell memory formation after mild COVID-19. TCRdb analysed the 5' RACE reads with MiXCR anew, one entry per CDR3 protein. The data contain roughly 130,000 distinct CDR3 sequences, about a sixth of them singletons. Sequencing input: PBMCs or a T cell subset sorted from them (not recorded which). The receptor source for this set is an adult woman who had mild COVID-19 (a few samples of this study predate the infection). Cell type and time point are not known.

The DNA of the CDR3 is TGCAGCGTTGTTTGGTGGGAGGACGACGGCAGCTCTGGAAACACCATATATTTT. It translates to CSVVWWEDDGSSGNTIYF. This chain links TRBV29-1 with TRBJ1-3; D unclear. Trimming shortened V by 4 bases and J by 0 bases, and 22 bases separated the two germline ends. Per germline, CDR1 SQVTM and CDR2 ANQGSEA. CDR3 length: 18 amino acids.

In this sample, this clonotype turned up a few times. The CDR3, as DNA: TGTGCCAGCAGCTTAAACCCCGGGACGGGACCTAATGGCTACACCTTC. Amino acids: CASSLNPGTGPNGYTF. The chain joins TRBV7-6 to TRBJ1-2, with D perhaps matching TRBD1 (5 bases). The CDR3 consists of 16 residues. The germline CDR1 and CDR2 sequences are SGHVS and FNYEAQ. Trimming took 2 bases from V and 6 from J, leaving 19 bases between them.

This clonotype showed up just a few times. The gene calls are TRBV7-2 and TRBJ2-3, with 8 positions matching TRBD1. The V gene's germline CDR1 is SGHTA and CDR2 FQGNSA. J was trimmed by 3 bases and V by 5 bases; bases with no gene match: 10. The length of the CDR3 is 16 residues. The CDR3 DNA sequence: TGTGCCAGCAGCCTAATTACAGGGGGGAGAACAGATACGCAGTATTTT. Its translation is CASSLITGGRTDTQYF.